A single sample is the source of the 9 T cell receptor beta chains below, sequenced in a study of blood T cell repertoires in COVID-19. Some clones are missing from TCRdb's copy, which holds only in-frame ones; the method was immunoSEQ multiplex PCR. The sample includes about 85,000 clones, around 90% seen only once; the top ten take 5% to 6%. The sample comprised peripheral blood. The receptor source for this set is a man between 60 and 75 years old with acute or convalescent COVID-19.

The gene calls are TRBV9 and TRBJ1-6, with D possibly TRBD1 on 5 matching bases. Trimming took 4 bases from V and 7 from J, leaving 12 bases between them. This CDR3 has 14 residues. Germline CDR1 reads SGDLS; CDR2 reads YYNGEE. The CDR3 loop reads CASSSTGENSPLHF. In DNA, the CDR3 is TGTGCCAGCAGCTCAACGGGGGAAAATTCACCCCTCCACTTT.

This chain connects TRBV6-2 or TRBV6-3 to TRBJ1-2; possibly TRBD1 for D (6 bases). Germline CDR1 and CDR2: MNHEY and SVGEGT. The ends were cut back, 2 bases at V and 7 bases at J, with 20 bases in the middle. CDR3 length: 16 amino acids. The CDR3 spells CASSYSGQNPTFGYTF. The CDR3 DNA is TGTGCCAGCAGTTACAGCGGACAGAATCCCACGTTTGGCTACACCTTC.

This clone has just a few counts. This chain connects TRBV7-2 to TRBJ1-4; 7 nucleotides match TRBD1. The CDR3 contains 14 residues. V dropped 3 bases and J dropped 8; count of bases not matched to a gene: 6. Germline lookup yields CDR1 SGHTA and CDR2 FQGNSA. The DNA of the CDR3 is TGTGCCAGCAGCTTGCGGACAGGTGGAGAAAAACTGTTTTTT. Translation gives CASSLRTGGEKLFF.

The chain employs TRBV30 and TRBJ2-7; D may be TRBD1 (5 bases). The CDR3 spans 14 residues. Germline CDR1 GTSNPN, CDR2 SVGIG (reference sequence). Between the trimmed V and J ends, which lost 0 bases and 1 base, there was a span of 10 bases. CDR3 region: CAWSVQVGSYEQYF. The CDR3 DNA reads TGTGCCTGGAGTGTACAGGTAGGGTCCTACGAGCAGTACTTC.

The CDR3 nucleotides read TGTGCCAGCAGCTACGGACAGCCGAACACTGAAGCTTTCTTT. Its translation: CASSYGQPNTEAFF. The V call is TRBV7-2, the J call TRBJ1-1; D is perhaps TRBD1 (6 bases). The CDR3 covers 14 residues. CDR1 is SGHTA, CDR2 FQGNSA, per germline. V dropped 4 bases and J dropped 1 base, with 10 bases sitting between them.

V is TRBV30 and J is TRBJ1-4; D gene uncertain. Deletions cut 0 bases from V and 11 bases from J, with 7 bases between. Per the germline V gene, CDR1 is GTSNPN and CDR2 is SVGIG (reference sequence). The CDR3 contains 11 residues. The CDR3 here is CAWSVGDKLFF. The CDR3 DNA reads as TGTGCCTGGAGTGTAGGAGACAAACTGTTTTTT.

V is TRBV23-1 and J is TRBJ2-7, with D unresolved. TRBV23-1 is marked as an open reading frame, function uncertain. The CDR3 runs to 12 residues. V was shortened by 9 bases and J by 1 base, with 10 bases between the two germline ends. The CDR3 reads CASPRRSYEQYF. The CDR3 DNA is TGCGCCAGTCCCAGGCGATCCTACGAGCAGTACTTC.

This clone was counted once. V usage is TRBV15 and J usage is TRBJ2-1; the match to TRBD2 covers 7 bases. Germline V gene sequence: CDR1 LNHNV, CDR2 YYDKDF (reference sequence). CDR3 length equals 15 residues. Germline trimming cut 5 bases from V and 2 bases from J; bases unmatched to any gene: 6. Here the CDR3 reads CATSEGGLTYNEQFF. The CDR3 nucleotides are TGTGCCACCAGCGAGGGAGGGTTAACCTACAATGAGCAGTTCTTC.

This chain joins TRBV3-1 (or the pseudogene TRBV3-2) and TRBJ2-5; 8 positions agree with TRBD2. CDR3 length equals 17 residues. CDR1 and CDR2 (germline): LGHDT, YNNKEL (reference sequence). Trimming removed 1 base from V and 0 bases from J; junction bases left unmatched: 7. CDR3 amino acids: CASSQAGASGYQETQYF. CDR3 nucleotides: TGTGCCAGCAGCCAAGCCGGGGCTAGCGGGTACCAAGAGACCCAGTACTTC.